Sequencing of this T cell receptor (beta chain) was carried out in a study of T-cell reconstitution after alpha-beta-depleted transplantation in children. Germline CDR1 and CDR2: SNHLY and FYNNEI. This CDR3 region has 15 residues. V lost 9 bases to trimming and J lost 7 bases; unmatched junction nucleotides: 11. Details on this clonotype: Its target is not known.

Molecular barcoding with unique molecular identifiers was used for the TCRbeta library. MiXCR, run by TCRdb on the PCR reads, gives a single entry per CDR3 protein. This sample carries hundreds of thousands of distinct CDR3 sequences, approximately 12% of them seen once, and the ten largest clones take 2.2%. Findings and limits, study-wide: Roughly two months post-transplant, alpha-beta T cells reportedly originated from several hundred graft clones that had expanded. T-cell counts and diversity were attributed mostly to newly produced T cells one year after transplant.

The rearrangement uses TRBV2 and TRBJ2-2, with 10 bases matching TRBD2. This TCR was recovered from a male patient younger than 18 who had a stem cell transplant for acute myeloid leukemia, so the T cells may come from the graft donor. The specimen was PBMCs, mostly from graft donor cells, collected 360 days after TCRalphabeta/CD19-depleted stem cell transplant. For the CDR3, the DNA is TGTGCCAGGGGGCCTAGCGGGAGCCGAGGCGGGGAGCTGTTTTTT. It translates to CARGPSGSRGGELFF.